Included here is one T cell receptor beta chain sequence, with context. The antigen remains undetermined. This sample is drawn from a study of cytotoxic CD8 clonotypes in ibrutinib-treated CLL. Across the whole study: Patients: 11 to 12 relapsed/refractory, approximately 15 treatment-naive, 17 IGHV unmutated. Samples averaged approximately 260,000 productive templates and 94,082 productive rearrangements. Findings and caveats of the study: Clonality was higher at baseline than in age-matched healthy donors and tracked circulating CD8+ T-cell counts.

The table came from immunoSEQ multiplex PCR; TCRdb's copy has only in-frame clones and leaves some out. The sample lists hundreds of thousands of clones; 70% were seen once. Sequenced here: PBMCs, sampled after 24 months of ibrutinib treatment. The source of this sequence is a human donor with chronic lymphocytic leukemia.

The CDR3 DNA is TGTGCCATCAGTCCGGGGACAGACCCCTACAATGAGCAGTTCTTC. Amino acid sequence: CAISPGTDPYNEQFF. V and J are TRBV10-3 and TRBJ2-1; 7 bases align to TRBD1. The V gene end was trimmed by 5 bases and the J gene end by 2 bases; junction bases not matched to a gene: 6. The CDR3 spans 15 residues. Germline loops: CDR1 ENHRY, CDR2 SYGVKD.